This T cell receptor (beta chain) was identified during a study of blood T cell repertoires in COVID-19. Study-wide context: The United States, Italy and Spain supplied acute and convalescent COVID-19 samples. T cells, B-cell-depleted T cells, or PBMCs supplied cDNA or gDNA.

Source study methods: How many nucleated cells were present was estimated from reference gene primer amplification. Profiled with immunoSEQ multiplex PCR; TCRdb holds only in-frame clones, not every one. The V and J calls and clone size come from that table; D and trimming were worked out from the DNA. The sample has around 300,000 clones, 75% to 90% seen once. This receptor was taken from a woman in her seventies with acute or convalescent COVID-19. The sequenced material came from peripheral blood.

The CDR3 DNA follows: TGTGCCAGTAGTATTCGCAGTAACTGGGAGGCCCAGCATTTT. Amino acid sequence: CASSIRSNWEAQHF. The chain uses TRBV19 and TRBJ1-5; D is unclear. The CDR3 runs 14 residues. Germline assignment: CDR1 LNHDA and CDR2 SQIVND (reference sequence). V was clipped by 3 bases and J by 11 bases, with 17 bases between them.